This T cell receptor beta chain originates from a study of T cells in Graves' hyperthyroidism and ophthalmopathy. Exclusions: uncontrolled infection, other autoimmune disease, pregnancy, lactation. Amplification of TCR beta CDR3 regions was performed using RNA transcripts as template. Initially, a first-round RT-PCR of the TCR CDR3 employed the HTBI primer set. From the multiplex PCR reads, TCRdb called clonotypes with MiXCR, one entry per CDR3 protein. The sample yields about 640,000 distinct CDR3 sequences, 13% to 15% seen once. V lost 3 bases to trimming and J lost 5 bases, with 13 bases between them. This CDR3 has 14 residues. This clonotype was counted at least ten times.

This TCR was recovered from a woman in her forties or fifties with Graves' ophthalmopathy. The rearrangement links TRBV12-3 or TRBV12-4 to TRBJ2-5; D might be TRBD2 (6 bases). Sequences were obtained from blood. The DNA of the CDR3 is TGTGCCAGCAGTTTGGGGGGAGTCTTGGAGACCCAGTACTTC. Translation gives CASSLGGVLETQYF.